This T cell receptor (beta chain) was observed in a study of memory CD4+ T cells and cytomegalovirus serostatus. Turning to the study itself: Healthy Belgian adult donors included roughly nine CMV-positive and 20 to 30 CMV-negative people.

The sort gate was single viable CD3+CD4+CD8-CD45RO+ cells for memory CD4+ T cells. Germline V gene data show CDR1 as SGHNT and CDR2 as YYREEE (reference sequence). This CDR3 has 13 amino acids. V lost 4 bases, J lost 9 bases, and 14 bases lay in between. Generated by immunoSEQ multiplex PCR, the TCRdb table keeps only in-frame clones and is missing some. The table lists about 96,000 clones, around 80% of them singletons. The rearrangement joins TRBV5-4 to TRBJ2-1, with a possible D match to TRBD2 (7 bases). The origin of this receptor is an adult in good health and CMV-seropositive. Sequences were obtained from memory CD4+ T cells from blood. CDR3 protein: CASSPEGGGEQFF. The CDR3 region has the DNA TGTGCCAGCAGCCCCGAGGGGGGGGGTGAGCAGTTCTTC.